Below are 29 T cell receptor beta chains sequenced from a single sample in a study of glioma-infiltrating T cells. Using RNA template, CDR3s of TCR alpha and beta were amplified with iRepertoire arm-PCR. TCRdb re-analysed the multiplex PCR reads in MiXCR, keeping a single row per CDR3 protein. This table has more than 95,000 distinct CDR3 sequences, roughly 23% appearing once. The sample was glioma tissue, nonneoplastic brain tissue, or PBMCs (not recorded which). These receptors were collected from a human donor with low-grade glioma or glioblastoma, undergoing nonglioma brain surgery, or in good health (not recorded which).

This clonotype showed up many times. The chain uses TRBV12-3 or TRBV12-4 and TRBJ1-1, with D possibly matching TRBD1 (5 bases). The CDR3 has 13 residues. Trimming took 7 bases from V and 3 from J, leaving 12 bases between them. CDR3 protein: CASTFDSYTEAFF. The CDR3 DNA sequence: TGTGCCAGCACATTCGACAGTTACACTGAAGCTTTCTTT.

In its sample, this clonotype was seen many times. This chain connects TRBV4-2 to TRBJ1-6, with TRBD1 matching 7 bases. CDR1 and CDR2 (germline): LGHNA, YNFKEQ. The ends lost 4 bases at V and 10 bases at J; junction bases unmatched: 10. The CDR3 consists of 15 residues. For the CDR3, the DNA is TGTGCCAGCAGCCTTCGACAGGGTCGAGGATCACCCCTCCACTTT. Translating gives CASSLRQGRGSPLHF.

This sequence joins TRBV12-3 or TRBV12-4 and TRBJ2-1; D is ambiguous. The CDR3 contains 13 residues. V was shortened by 5 bases and J by 6 bases, with 11 bases between the two germline ends. The CDR3 spells CASSPLPPNEQFF. CDR3 nucleotides: TGTGCCAGCAGTCCTCTACCCCCCAATGAGCAGTTCTTC.

There are a few counts of this clonotype. V usage is TRBV12-3 or TRBV12-4 and J usage is TRBJ2-2; 7 nucleotides agree with TRBD2. Losses at the gene ends were 3 bases for V and 1 base for J; bases not matched to a gene: 5. The CDR3 contains 16 residues. The CDR3 coding sequence is TGTGCCAGCAGTTTTTGGCTAGCGGAGAACACCGGGGAGCTGTTTTTT. It is translated as CASSFWLAENTGELFF.

This clonotype was counted ten times or more. V and J are TRBV11-2 and TRBJ2-5; 7 bases are shared with TRBD1. This CDR3 is 15 amino acids long. Germline CDR1 and CDR2: SGHAT and FQNNGV. With V trimmed by 7 bases and J by 5 bases, 13 bases remained unmatched. The CDR3 sequence: CASTPTGYLQETQYF. The CDR3 DNA sequence: TGTGCCAGCACCCCGACAGGGTACCTACAGGAGACCCAGTACTTC.

This clonotype has more than one count but fewer than ten. The germline gene is not matched at one end of the junction; a read error may be the cause. V and J are TRBV6-1 and TRBJ1-1; 8 bases are a match to TRBD1. The CDR3 runs to 14 residues. The germline gives CDR1 MNHNS, CDR2 SASEGT. The CDR3 nucleotides read TGTACCAGCAGAATCAGACAGGGGATCGGAGAGGCTTTCTTT. Protein: CTSRIRQGIGEAFF.

The genes are TRBV19 and TRBJ2-1, with 9 bases that match TRBD2. Unmatched junction bases numbered 21, after V lost 6 bases and J lost 3 bases. The CDR3 has 20 residues. Germline loops: CDR1 LNHDA, CDR2 SQIVND (reference sequence). The CDR3 DNA reads TGTGCCAGTAGAAATATTGCGGGACTAGCAACCTTGTCCCACTACAATGAGCAGTTCTTC. Protein sequence: CASRNIAGLATLSHYNEQFF.

As concerns this clonotype: A much larger clone differs by one base, so this may be a read error. The chain combines TRBV18 with TRBJ2-3; D not certain. The ends were cut back, 5 bases at V and 0 bases at J, with 12 bases in the middle. Germline lookup yields CDR1 KGHSH and CDR2 LQKENI. The CDR3 spans 15 residues. CDR3 sequence (DNA): TGTGCCAGCTCATCTATACTGGCTAGCACAGATACGCAGTATTTT. Amino acid sequence: CASSSILASTDTQYF. Filled out from reference TRBV18 and TRBJ2-3, the complete variable domain reads NAGVMQNPRHLVRRRGQEARLRCSPMKGHSHVYWYRQLPEEGLKFMVYLQKENIIDESGMPKERFSAEFPKEGPSILRIQQVVRGDSAAYFCASSSILASTDTQYFGPGTRLTVL.

This clonotype has ten or more counts. The chain recombines TRBV19 with TRBJ1-5, with 10 bases aligning to TRBD1. Germline-derived CDR1 and CDR2 are LNHDA and SQIVND (reference sequence). This CDR3 region has 16 residues. V was pared by 3 bases and J by 2 bases, with 4 bases of the junction left unmatched. The CDR3 spells CASSMAGTGGNQPQHF. In nucleotides, the CDR3 is TGTGCCAGTAGTATGGCTGGGACAGGGGGCAATCAGCCCCAGCATTTT.

The chain recombines TRBV29-1 with TRBJ2-1; maybe TRBD2 (6 bases). Germline V lookup: CDR1 SQVTM, CDR2 ANQGSEA. The CDR3 is 14 residues long. Trimming left V 4 bases short and J 0 bases short, with 10 bases between. CDR3 in amino acids: CSVAGVSSYNEQFF. The CDR3, as DNA: TGCAGCGTTGCGGGGGTTAGCTCCTACAATGAGCAGTTCTTC.

Regarding this clonotype: Possible read error: a much larger clone is one base away. The rearrangement uses TRBV25-1 and TRBJ2-7, with D unclear. Trimming stripped 4 bases from V and 6 bases from J, with 7 bases between. The CDR3 is made up of 11 amino acids. Germline V gives CDR1 MGHDK, CDR2 SYGVNS. The CDR3, as DNA: TGTGCCAGCAGTGGCGAGGTCGAGCAGTACTTC. The encoded protein is CASSGEVEQYF.

This clonotype was detected ten times or more. This chain connects TRBV7-9 to TRBJ2-1; D possibly corresponds to TRBD2 (6 bases). The CDR3 sequence is 16 residues long. V was trimmed by 5 bases and J by 4 bases, leaving 18 bases between them. Germline V gives CDR1 SEHNR, CDR2 FQNEAQ (reference sequence). The CDR3 reads CASSPLAAGSYNEQFF. CDR3 in DNA: TGTGCCAGCAGCCCCTTGGCGGCGGGAAGTTACAATGAGCAGTTCTTC.

This clonotype was observed at least ten times. The chain carries TRBV11-1 and TRBJ2-7; D perhaps matches TRBD1 (6 bases). Trimming stripped 1 base from V and 5 bases from J, with 12 bases between. The germline gives CDR1 SGHAT, CDR2 FQDESV (reference sequence). The CDR3 runs to 14 residues. The CDR3 protein is CASSLVGRGDEQYF. The CDR3 DNA reads as TGTGCCAGCAGCTTAGTGGGCAGGGGAGACGAGCAGTACTTC.

The sample holds many counts of this clonotype. The J gene is TRBJ2-7, the V gene TRBV7-9; D call uncertain. V lost 5 bases and J 5 bases, leaving 10 bases between the germline ends. Germline V gene sequence: CDR1 SEHNR, CDR2 FQNEAQ (reference sequence). The CDR3 totals 12 residues. This CDR3 reads CASSILTDEQYF. The DNA for the CDR3 is TGTGCCAGCAGCATACTGACCGACGAGCAGTACTTC.

At least ten counts were recorded for this clonotype. The genes are TRBV11-2 and TRBJ1-1, with 7 bases fitting TRBD1. The V gene end was trimmed by 3 bases and the J gene end by 6 bases; junction bases not matched to a gene: 1. The CDR3 loop spans 12 amino acids. The germline V gene has CDR1 SGHAT and CDR2 FQNNGV. DNA for the CDR3: TGTGCCAGCAGCTTTCAGGGGGCTGAAGCTTTCTTT. This sequence encodes CASSFQGAEAFF.

Many counts were recorded for this clonotype. The gene calls are TRBV19 and TRBJ2-3; a possible D gene is TRBD2 (6 bases). V lost 6 bases, J lost 1 base, and 8 bases lay in between. This CDR3 contains 13 residues. Germline values: CDR1 LNHDA, CDR2 SQIVND (reference sequence). The CDR3 protein is CASRTGGTDTQYF. DNA for the CDR3: TGTGCCAGTAGAACGGGAGGCACAGATACGCAGTATTTT.

This sequence joins TRBV20-1 and TRBJ1-2, with 7 bases aligning to TRBD1. Germline CDR1 DFQATT, CDR2 SNEGSKA (reference sequence). J lost 8 bases, V lost 3 bases, and 24 bases had no gene match. The CDR3 loop spans 18 amino acids. CDR3 region: CSASTSGQEIRGLRGYTF. CDR3 nucleotide sequence: TGCAGTGCTAGTACCTCAGGACAGGAAATCCGAGGGCTAAGAGGCTACACCTTC.

V usage is TRBV4-3 and J usage is TRBJ2-1; D not certain. The CDR3 totals 14 residues. CDR1 LGHNA and CDR2 YSLEER come from the germline V gene. CDR3 bases: TGCTCCAACAGCCAAGATCTCTCGAACAATGAGCAGTTCTTC. This encodes CSNSQDLSNNEQFF.

This clonotype was counted ten times or more. The genes are TRBV20-1 and TRBJ2-1; the D gene is possibly TRBD2 (6 bases). Germline V lookup: CDR1 DFQATT, CDR2 SNEGSKA (reference sequence). V lost 0 bases and J 6 bases, leaving 12 bases between the germline ends. This CDR3 has 14 residues. CDR3 sequence: CSARDRGTVNEQFF. The CDR3 coding sequence is TGCAGTGCTAGAGATCGGGGGACGGTCAATGAGCAGTTCTTC.

This clonotype was counted only a few times. This chain uses TRBV7-9 with TRBJ2-1; 8 positions agree with TRBD2. CDR3 size: 16 residues. V dropped 2 bases and J dropped 2; count of bases not matched to a gene: 5. Per germline, CDR1 SEHNR and CDR2 FQNEAQ (reference sequence). The CDR3, as DNA: TGTGCCAGCAGCTTATTTCCGGGAGGGGCCTACAATGAGCAGTTCTTC. It translates to CASSLFPGGAYNEQFF.

This clonotype came up many times. The chain couples TRBV18 to TRBJ1-2, with 7 bases matching TRBD1. CDR3 length: 13 residues. Per the germline V gene, CDR1 is KGHSH and CDR2 is LQKENI. The J segment lost 8 bases and the V segment lost 4 bases, leaving 7 bases of the junction unmatched. Here the CDR3 reads CASSQPTGDGYTF. The CDR3 nucleotides read TGTGCCAGCTCACAGCCCACAGGGGACGGCTACACCTTC.

The sample holds many counts of this clonotype. The chain is built from TRBV29-1 and TRBJ2-3; 7 bases agree with TRBD2. In germline, CDR1 is SQVTM, CDR2 ANQGSEA. V trimming: 7 bases; J trimming: 5 bases; junction bases outside the gene matches: 6. This CDR3 has 12 residues. The chain's CDR3 is CSGGLGEDTQYF. CDR3 bases: TGCAGCGGCGGACTAGGTGAAGATACGCAGTATTTT.

The V gene is TRBV13, the J gene TRBJ2-1; 11 nucleotides match TRBD2. The germline V gene has CDR1 PRHDT and CDR2 FYEKMQ (reference sequence). J was trimmed by 7 bases and V by 3 bases; bases with no gene match: 11. The CDR3 contains 17 residues. CDR3 amino acids: CASSLGLAVLKGNEQFF. DNA for the CDR3: TGTGCCAGCAGCTTGGGACTAGCGGTCCTAAAGGGGAATGAGCAGTTCTTC.

Concerning this clonotype itself: A single base separates this from a much larger clone, so it may be a read error. The chain has TRBV27 and TRBJ2-5; 7 bases are shared with TRBD2. This CDR3 has 14 residues. Germline V gene data show CDR1 as MNHEY and CDR2 as SMNVEV (reference sequence). This CDR3 reads CVSSVLAGRETQYF. The DNA of the CDR3 is TGTGTCAGCAGCGTATTAGCGGGCCGGGAGACCCAGTACTTC.

This clonotype has at least ten counts. The V and J genes are TRBV6-1 and TRBJ2-7; 8 bases fit TRBD1. Germline V gene sequence: CDR1 MNHNS, CDR2 SASEGT. Trimming at V came to 5 bases and at J to 6 bases, leaving 9 bases not matched to a gene. CDR3 length: 14 residues. The CDR3 region is CASSFLQGDLEQYF. The CDR3 nucleotides read TGTGCCAGCAGTTTTCTACAGGGGGACCTCGAGCAGTACTTC.

In its sample, this clonotype was seen many times. This chain uses TRBV27 with TRBJ1-5; 11 bases fit TRBD1. Germline loops: CDR1 MNHEY, CDR2 SMNVEV (reference sequence). Losses at the gene ends were 0 bases for V and 4 bases for J; bases not matched to a gene: 2. CDR3 length equals 16 residues. This CDR3 reads CASSLSGTGGNQPQHF. The CDR3 DNA sequence: TGTGCCAGCAGTTTATCAGGGACAGGGGGAAATCAGCCCCAGCATTTT.

This clonotype was seen repeatedly, ten times or more. CDR3 sequence (DNA): TGCAGTGCGCGCCCTAGCGGAGGATCCTACGAGCAGTACTTC. This codes for CSARPSGGSYEQYF. The V call is TRBV20-1, the J call TRBJ2-7; TRBD2 aligns across 7 bases. Germline values: CDR1 DFQATT, CDR2 SNEGSKA (reference sequence). Trimming cost V 6 bases and J 1 base; bases outside gene matches: 9. The CDR3 has 14 amino acids.

Note on this clonotype: A much larger clone is a single base away; this may be a read error. The CDR3 region is CATSDWKGDYVKNEQFF. Written as DNA, the CDR3 is TGTGCCACCAGTGATTGGAAGGGGGACTACGTGAAAAATGAGCAGTTCTTC. V usage is TRBV24-1 and J usage is TRBJ2-1, with D tentatively TRBD2 (7 bases). The CDR3 runs to 17 residues. Between the trimmed V and J ends, which lost 2 bases and 7 bases, there was a span of 20 bases. Germline loops: CDR1 KGHDR, CDR2 SFDVKD.

This clonotype was detected a few times. This chain uses TRBV4-1 with TRBJ1-3, with D tentatively TRBD1 (5 bases). The ends were cut back, 4 bases at V and 0 bases at J, with 16 bases in the middle. Germline V gene lookup returns CDR1 MGHRA and CDR2 YSYEKL. The CDR3 is 17 amino acids. CDR3 sequence: CASSRGGIVTSGNTIYF. CDR3 sequence (DNA): TGCGCCAGCAGCCGGGGGGGTATCGTGACCTCTGGAAACACCATATATTTT.